Described below is a single T cell receptor beta chain sequence and its context. This table comes from immunoSEQ multiplex PCR, and its TCRdb copy is limited to in-frame clones, with some not included. The sample includes 72,000 or so clones, approximately 86% of them seen just once. The data stem from a study of blood T cell repertoires in COVID-19. This CDR3 is 17 amino acids long. With 5 bases clipped from V and 0 bases from J, the junction kept 8 bases outside the gene matches. Germline V lookup: CDR1 SNHLY, CDR2 FYNNEI. The source of this sequence is a woman between 55 and 75 years old with acute or convalescent COVID-19. The chain recombines TRBV2 with TRBJ1-5; 9 positions agree with TRBD1. Sequencing was done on a sample of peripheral blood. The CDR3 DNA is TGTGCCAGCAGTTACCGACAGGGGGTCCATAGCAATCAGCCCCAGCATTTT. Translated, it gives CASSYRQGVHSNQPQHF. The variable domain in full, completed from reference TRBV2 and TRBJ1-5, reads EPEVTQTPSHQVTQMGQEVILRCVPISNHLYFYWYRQILGQKVEFLVSFYNNEISEKSEIFDDQFSVERPDGSNFTLKIRSTKLEDSAMYFCASSYRQGVHSNQPQHFGDGTRLSIL.